The TCR beta chain under discussion was sequenced for a study of T cell changes during pregnancy in multiple sclerosis. TCRdb keeps only in-frame clones here, not all; method: immunoSEQ multiplex PCR. The sample holds 84,000 or so clones; 94% are singletons and the top ten take roughly 2.5%. V trimming: 0 bases; J trimming: 9 bases; junction bases outside the gene matches: 2. The CDR3 has 15 amino acids. CDR1 SNHLY and CDR2 FYNNEI come from the germline V gene. The source was peripheral blood, collected in the third trimester of pregnancy. This clonotype was sampled from a female donor with multiple sclerosis, enrolled in a pregnancy study. The V and J genes are TRBV2 and TRBJ1-6, with 10 positions matching TRBD1. For the CDR3, the DNA is TGTGCCAGCAGTGAAGCGGGACAGGGGAGTTCACCCCTCCACTTT. Translated, it gives CASSEAGQGSSPLHF.